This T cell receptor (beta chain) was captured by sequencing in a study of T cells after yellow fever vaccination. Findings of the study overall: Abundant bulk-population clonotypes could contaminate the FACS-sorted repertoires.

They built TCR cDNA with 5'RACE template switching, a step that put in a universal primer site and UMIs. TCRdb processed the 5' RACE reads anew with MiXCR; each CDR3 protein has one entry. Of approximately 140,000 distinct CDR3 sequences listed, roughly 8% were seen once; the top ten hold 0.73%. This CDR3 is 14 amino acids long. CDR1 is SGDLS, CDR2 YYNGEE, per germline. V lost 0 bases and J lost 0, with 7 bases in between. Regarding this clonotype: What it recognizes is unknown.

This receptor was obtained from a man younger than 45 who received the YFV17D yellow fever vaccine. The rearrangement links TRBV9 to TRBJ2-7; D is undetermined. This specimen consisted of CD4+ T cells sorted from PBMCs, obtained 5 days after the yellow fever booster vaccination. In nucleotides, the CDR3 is TGTGCCAGCAGCGTAGAAGTTCACTCCTACGAGCAGTACTTC. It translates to CASSVEVHSYEQYF. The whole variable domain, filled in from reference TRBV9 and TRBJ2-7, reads DSGVTQTPKHLITATGQRVTLRCSPRSGDLSVYWYQQSLDQGLQFLIQYYNGEERAKGNILERFSAQQFPDLHSELNLSSLELGDSALYFCASSVEVHSYEQYFGPGTRLTVT.